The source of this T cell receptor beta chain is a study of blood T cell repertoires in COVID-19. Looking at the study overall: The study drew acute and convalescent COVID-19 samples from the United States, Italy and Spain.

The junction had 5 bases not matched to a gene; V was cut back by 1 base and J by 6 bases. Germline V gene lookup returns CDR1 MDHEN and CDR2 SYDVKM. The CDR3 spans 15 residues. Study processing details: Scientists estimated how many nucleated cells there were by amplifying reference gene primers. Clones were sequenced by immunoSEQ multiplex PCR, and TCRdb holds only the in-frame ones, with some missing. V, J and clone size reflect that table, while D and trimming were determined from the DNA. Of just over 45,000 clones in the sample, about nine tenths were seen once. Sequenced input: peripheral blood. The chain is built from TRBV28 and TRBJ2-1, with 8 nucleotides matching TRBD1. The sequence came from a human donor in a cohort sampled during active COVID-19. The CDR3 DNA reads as TGTGCCAGCAGTTTATCGCAGGGGGCTAGCAATGAGCAGTTCTTC. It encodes CASSLSQGASNEQFF.